The 13 T cell receptor beta chains below come from one sample, sequenced in a study of shared clonotypes between healthy human individuals. Only in-frame clones appear in the TCRdb table, and some are missing; sequencing was by immunoSEQ multiplex PCR. The sample holds roughly 2.5 million clones, roughly nine tenths seen once. Sample: naive CD4+ T cells sorted from blood. This sample's subset: CD45RA+ positively selected. These receptor sequences come from a man between 18 and 29 years old in good health.

V and J are TRBV10-3 and TRBJ2-1, with 7 bases fitting TRBD2. The trim removed 3 bases at V and 9 bases at J, leaving 11 bases unmatched. Germline V lookup: CDR1 ENHRY, CDR2 SYGVKD. The CDR3 has 15 amino acids. The CDR3 DNA sequence: TGTGCCATCAGTGAAGGCGGGAGTCATGGCAGTGAGCAGTTCTTC. It is translated as CAISEGGSHGSEQFF.

The chain carries TRBV11-2 and TRBJ2-1, with D perhaps matching TRBD1 (6 bases). The CDR3 totals 13 residues. V was trimmed by 3 bases and J by 4 bases, leaving 7 bases between them. Germline lookup yields CDR1 SGHAT and CDR2 FQNNGV. The CDR3 DNA is TGTGCCAGCAGCTTGGACAGTTACAATGAGCAGTTCTTC. Translation: CASSLDSYNEQFF. The full variable domain, with the rest looked up from reference TRBV11-2 and TRBJ2-1, is EAGVAQSPRYKIIEKRQSVAFWCNPISGHATLYWYQQILGQGPKLLIQFQNNGVVDDSQLPKDRFSAERLKGVDSTLKIQPAKLEDSAVYLCASSLDSYNEQFFGPGTRLTVL.

The CDR3 is CASCRGGGNTGELFF. CDR3 DNA sequence: TGTGCCAGCTGCCGGGGGGGCGGGAACACCGGGGAGCTGTTTTTT. The chain uses TRBV28 and TRBJ2-2, with TRBD2 matching over 8 bases. CDR3 length: 15 amino acids. Germline-derived CDR1 and CDR2 are MDHEN and SYDVKM. V trimming: 8 bases; J trimming: 1 base; junction bases outside the gene matches: 6.

The rearrangement links TRBV18 to TRBJ1-2; 7 nucleotides match TRBD1. The V and J ends lost 6 bases and 4 bases, in that order; junction bases with no gene match: 5. Germline V lookup: CDR1 KGHSH, CDR2 LQKENI. This CDR3 has 13 amino acids. CDR3 nucleotides: TGTGCCAGCTCCCGGACAGGCCCCTATGGCTACACCTTC. Residues: CASSRTGPYGYTF.

The chain has TRBV7-9 and TRBJ2-5; 7 positions match TRBD2. Germline CDR1 SEHNR, CDR2 FQNEAQ (reference sequence). V lost 5 bases and J lost 2; bases outside the gene matches: 14. The CDR3 runs 17 residues. In DNA, the CDR3 is TGTGCCAGCAGCCTAGGAGGGCCTAGCGGAGTGCAAGAGACCCAGTACTTC. This translates into CASSLGGPSGVQETQYF.

The chain joins TRBV30 to TRBJ2-2; 7 nucleotides align to TRBD2. After removal of 4 bases from V and 7 bases from J, the junction contained 9 bases not matched to a gene. Germline V gene lookup returns CDR1 GTSNPN and CDR2 SVGIG (reference sequence). This CDR3 comprises 14 residues. DNA of the CDR3: TGTGCCTGGACCAGCGGGGCAGTGGGCGGGGAGCTGTTTTTT. Protein product: CAWTSGAVGGELFF. The variable domain in full, completed from reference TRBV30 and TRBJ2-2, reads SQTIHQWPATLVQPVGSPLSLECTVEGTSNPNLYWYRQAAGRGLQLLFYSVGIGQISSEVPQNLSASRPQDRQFILSSKKLLLSDSGFYLCAWTSGAVGGELFFGEGSRLTVL.

The V and J genes are TRBV9 and TRBJ2-3; 8 nucleotides line up with TRBD2. Germline assignment: CDR1 SGDLS and CDR2 YYNGEE. The CDR3 is 16 amino acids. V lost 0 bases, J lost 4 bases, and 7 bases stayed unmatched. The CDR3 sequence is CASSVEPGGSADTQYF. CDR3 DNA: TGTGCCAGCAGCGTAGAGCCGGGGGGGTCCGCAGATACGCAGTATTTT.

The V and J genes are TRBV4-3 and TRBJ2-7; D possibly uses TRBD1 or TRBD2 (5 bases each). Trimming cost V 0 bases and J 3 bases, with 12 bases left between them. Germline V gene sequence: CDR1 LGHNA, CDR2 YSLEER. The CDR3 runs 15 residues. The DNA of the CDR3 is TGCGCCAGCAGCCAAGAAACGGGACGGAACTACGAGCAGTACTTC. It translates to CASSQETGRNYEQYF.

V and J are TRBV19 and TRBJ2-1, with TRBD1 matching over 9 bases. Germline loops: CDR1 LNHDA, CDR2 SQIVND (reference sequence). The CDR3 loop spans 14 amino acids. J was trimmed by 6 bases and V by 3 bases; bases with no gene match: 3. CDR3 sequence: CASSIRTGANEQFF. The CDR3 DNA reads TGTGCCAGTAGTATTAGGACAGGGGCCAATGAGCAGTTCTTC.

The chain carries TRBV5-1 and TRBJ2-7, with 9 bases lining up with TRBD1. From germline, CDR1 is SGHRS and CDR2 YFSETQ. V was clipped by 6 bases and J by 5 bases; unmatched bases: 12. There are 15 residues in the CDR3. DNA of the CDR3: TGCGCCAGCAACCAAATGGGACAGGGATGGGACGAGCAGTACTTC. Translating it yields CASNQMGQGWDEQYF. The whole variable domain, remainder taken from reference TRBV5-1 and TRBJ2-7, is KAGVTQTPRYLIKTRGQQVTLSCSPISGHRSVSWYQQTPGQGLQFLFEYFSETQRNKGNFPGRFSGRQFSNSRSEMNVSTLELGDSALYLCASNQMGQGWDEQYFGPGTRLTVT.

V gene TRBV5-6 combines with J gene TRBJ1-6; a possible D gene is TRBD1 (6 bases). The CDR3 is 17 amino acids. Trimming took 4 bases from V and 0 from J, leaving 14 bases between them. The germline V gene has CDR1 SGHDT and CDR2 YYEEEE. The CDR3 DNA sequence: TGTGCCAGCAGCCTGGGACAAATGAGCTCCTATAATTCACCCCTCCACTTT. Protein sequence: CASSLGQMSSYNSPLHF.

This clone has only one observation. The CDR3 coding sequence is TGTGCCAGCAGCTCGGGCAGCCCCCCCGCAGATACGCAGTATTTT. Translation gives CASSSGSPPADTQYF. The chain employs TRBV7-9 and TRBJ2-3; D is ambiguous. This CDR3 contains 15 residues. Germline V gives CDR1 SEHNR, CDR2 FQNEAQ (reference sequence). V dropped 4 bases and J dropped 4 bases, with 15 bases sitting between them.

This clone was recorded once. V usage is TRBV7-2 and J usage is TRBJ2-3; 11 nucleotides match TRBD2. The V gene's germline CDR1 is SGHTA and CDR2 FQGNSA. This CDR3 region has 15 residues. The V gene end was trimmed by 3 bases and the J gene end by 6 bases; junction bases not matched to a gene: 5. The chain's CDR3 is CASSLASGRWDTQYF. The CDR3 nucleotides read TGTGCCAGCAGCTTGGCTAGCGGGAGGTGGGATACGCAGTATTTT.